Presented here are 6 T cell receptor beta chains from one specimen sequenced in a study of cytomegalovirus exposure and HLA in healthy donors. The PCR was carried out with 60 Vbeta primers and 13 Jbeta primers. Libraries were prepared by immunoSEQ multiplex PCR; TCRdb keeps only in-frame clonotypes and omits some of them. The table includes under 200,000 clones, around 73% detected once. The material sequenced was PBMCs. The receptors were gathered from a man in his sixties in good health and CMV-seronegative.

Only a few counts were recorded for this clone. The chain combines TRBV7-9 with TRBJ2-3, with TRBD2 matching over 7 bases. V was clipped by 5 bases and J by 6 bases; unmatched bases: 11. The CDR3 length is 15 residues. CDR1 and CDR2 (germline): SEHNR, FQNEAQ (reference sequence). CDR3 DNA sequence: TGTGCCAGCAGCCCCTTTGGGGGGGGGTTGGATACGCAGTATTTT. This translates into CASSPFGGGLDTQYF.

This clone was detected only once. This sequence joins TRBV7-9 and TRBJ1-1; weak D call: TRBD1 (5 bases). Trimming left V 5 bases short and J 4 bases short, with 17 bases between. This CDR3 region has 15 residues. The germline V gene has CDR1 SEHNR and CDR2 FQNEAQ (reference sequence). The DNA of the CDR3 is TGTGCCAGCAGCGAAGCTAAAGGGCAGGGCACTGAAGCTTTCTTT. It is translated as CASSEAKGQGTEAFF.

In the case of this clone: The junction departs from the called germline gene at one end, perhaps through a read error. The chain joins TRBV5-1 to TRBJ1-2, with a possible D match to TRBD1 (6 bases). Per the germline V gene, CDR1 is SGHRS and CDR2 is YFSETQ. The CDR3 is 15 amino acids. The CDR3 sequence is CAGSWDTGANYGYTF. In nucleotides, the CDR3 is TGCGCCGGCAGCTGGGACACAGGAGCTAACTATGGCTACACCTTC.

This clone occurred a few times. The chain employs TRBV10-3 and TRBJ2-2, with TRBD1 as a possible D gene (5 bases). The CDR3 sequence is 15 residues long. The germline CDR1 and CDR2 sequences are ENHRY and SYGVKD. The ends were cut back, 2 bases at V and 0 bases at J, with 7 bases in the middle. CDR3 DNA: TGTGCCATCAGTGAGAGGGGCACGAACACCGGGGAGCTGTTTTTT. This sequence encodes CAISERGTNTGELFF.

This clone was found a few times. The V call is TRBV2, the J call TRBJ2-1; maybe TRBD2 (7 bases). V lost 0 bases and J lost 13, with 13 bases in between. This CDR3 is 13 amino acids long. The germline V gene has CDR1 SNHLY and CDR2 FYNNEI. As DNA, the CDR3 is TGTGCCAGCAGTGAAGCGCAGGGGAGGGCACAGTTCTTC. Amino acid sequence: CASSEAQGRAQFF.

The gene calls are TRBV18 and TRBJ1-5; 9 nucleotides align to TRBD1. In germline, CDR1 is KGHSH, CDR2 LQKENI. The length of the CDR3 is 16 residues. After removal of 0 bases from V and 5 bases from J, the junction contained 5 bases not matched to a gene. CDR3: CASSPPGTGTDQPQHF. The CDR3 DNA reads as TGTGCCAGCTCACCACCCGGGACAGGGACGGATCAGCCCCAGCATTTT.